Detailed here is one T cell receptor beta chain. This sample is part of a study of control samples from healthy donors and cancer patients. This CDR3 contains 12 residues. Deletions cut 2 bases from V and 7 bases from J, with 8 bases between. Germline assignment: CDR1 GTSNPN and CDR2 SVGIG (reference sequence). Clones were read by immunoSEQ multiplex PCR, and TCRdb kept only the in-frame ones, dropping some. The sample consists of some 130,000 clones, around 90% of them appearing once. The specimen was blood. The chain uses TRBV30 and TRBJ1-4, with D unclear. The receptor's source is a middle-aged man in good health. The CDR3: CAWSYVGEKLFF. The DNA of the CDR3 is TGTGCCTGGAGTTACGTGGGTGAAAAACTGTTTTTT.